The sequence of this T cell receptor (beta chain) was determined in a study of shared clonotypes between healthy human individuals. Study-level findings and limits: Larger estimated richness was generally seen in naive subsets than in memory subsets.

CD4+ cells underwent separation, giving CD45RA+ naive and CD45RA-negative memory subsets. The CDR3 length is 18 residues. V was shortened by 5 bases and J by 2 bases, with 22 bases between the two germline ends. The germline V gene has CDR1 SEHNR and CDR2 FQNEAQ (reference sequence). With respect to this clone: Its target is not known.

Sorted-subset replicate PCRs used 200 ng DNA, roughly 28,000 T cell genomes. The data were produced by immunoSEQ multiplex PCR, yet TCRdb's version contains in-frame clones alone and is incomplete. The sample yields about 1 million clones, roughly 80% seen once. Sequencing input: memory CD4+ T cells sorted from blood. Described subset: CD45RA-negative fraction. The genes are TRBV7-9 and TRBJ2-4; weak D call: TRBD1 (8 bases). The receptor comes from a man aged 18 to 30 in good health. The CDR3 loop reads CASSDLRTGGATKNIQYF. The CDR3 DNA follows: TGTGCCAGCAGCGATTTACGAACAGGGGGGGCAACCAAAAACATTCAGTACTTC.